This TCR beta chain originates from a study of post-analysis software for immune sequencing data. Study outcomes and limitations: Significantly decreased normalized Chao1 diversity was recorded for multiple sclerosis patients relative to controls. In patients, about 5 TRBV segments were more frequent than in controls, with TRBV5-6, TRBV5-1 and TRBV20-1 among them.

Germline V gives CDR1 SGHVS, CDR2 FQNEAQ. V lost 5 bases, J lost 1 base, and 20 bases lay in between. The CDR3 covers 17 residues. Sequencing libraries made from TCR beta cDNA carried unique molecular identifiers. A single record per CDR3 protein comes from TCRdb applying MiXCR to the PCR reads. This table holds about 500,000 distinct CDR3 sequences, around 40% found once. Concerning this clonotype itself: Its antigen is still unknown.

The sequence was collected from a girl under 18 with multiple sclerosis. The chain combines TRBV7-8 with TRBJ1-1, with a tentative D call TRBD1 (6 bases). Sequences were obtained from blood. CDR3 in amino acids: CASSLLIQGWRNTEAFF. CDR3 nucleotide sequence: TGTGCCAGCAGCCTACTTATACAGGGATGGAGGAACACTGAAGCTTTCTTT. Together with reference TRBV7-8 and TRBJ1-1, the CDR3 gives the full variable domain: GAGVSQSPRYKVAKRGQDVALRCDPISGHVSLFWYQQALGQGPEFLTYFQNEAQLDKSGLPSDRFFAERPEGSVSTLKIQRTQQEDSAVYLCASSLLIQGWRNTEAFFGQGTRLTVV.